Each of the 8 T cell receptor beta chains below was sequenced from the same sample in a study of identical twins. TCRdb processed the 5' RACE reads anew with MiXCR; each CDR3 protein has one entry. The sample contains more than 650,000 distinct CDR3 sequences, approximately 6% of which appear only once. The sequencing sample was made of naive T cells sorted from blood. The receptors come from a young man in good health.

This clonotype appeared many times. In DNA form, the CDR3 reads TGCAGCGTTGAAGTCGGGACAGGGGAAGCTTTCTTT. Translating it yields CSVEVGTGEAFF. The chain links TRBV29-1 to TRBJ1-1, with 9 positions matching TRBD1. CDR1 and CDR2 from the germline V gene are SQVTM and ANQGSEA. This CDR3 is built from 12 residues. V shed 1 base and J 8 bases; nucleotides not matched to a gene: 2.

The table lists this clonotype with many counts. The rearrangement links TRBV20-1 to TRBJ2-1; D is unresolved. The V gene lost 7 bases and the J gene lost 5 bases, with 9 bases spanning the gap. Germline V lookup: CDR1 DFQATT, CDR2 SNEGSKA (reference sequence). The CDR3 contains 11 residues. CDR3 residues: CSVQKNNEQFF. DNA of the CDR3: TGCAGTGTTCAGAAAAACAATGAGCAGTTCTTC.

This clonotype was recorded at least ten times. This rearrangement joins TRBV18 to TRBJ2-7; D is unresolved. Looked up from germline, CDR1 is KGHSH and CDR2 is LQKENI. Between the trimmed V and J ends, which lost 2 bases and 2 bases, there was a span of 4 bases. The CDR3 spans 12 residues. The DNA for the CDR3 is TGTGCCAGCTCACCAGAAACCTACGAGCAGTACTTC. Its translation: CASSPETYEQYF.

This clonotype was counted between two and nine times. The chain recombines TRBV12-3 or TRBV12-4 with TRBJ1-5; no clear D. The length of the CDR3 is 12 residues. Trimming removed 7 bases at V and 5 bases at J, with 9 bases between. As DNA, the CDR3 is TGTGCCAGCACAAGAGGAGATCAGCCCCAGCATTTT. Its protein is CASTRGDQPQHF.

This clonotype was seen a handful of times. This chain joins TRBV27 and TRBJ2-7; 12 bases are shared with TRBD2. V shed 5 bases, J shed 6 bases, and the junction held 8 bases outside the gene matches. The germline V gene has CDR1 MNHEY and CDR2 SMNVEV (reference sequence). This CDR3 spans 15 amino acids. CDR3 coding DNA: TGTGCCAGCAGTCAGACTAGCGGGAGTTTGACCGAGCAGTACGTC. Its protein is CASSQTSGSLTEQYV.

This clonotype was counted between two and nine times. The chain carries TRBV27 and TRBJ2-4; no clear D. Trimming stripped 10 bases from V and 0 bases from J, with 10 bases between. CDR3 length: 13 residues. Germline V gene lookup returns CDR1 MNHEY and CDR2 SMNVEV (reference sequence). The CDR3 loop is CATRKRAKNIQYF. The CDR3 DNA reads as TGTGCCACCCGGAAGAGAGCCAAAAACATTCAGTACTTC.

This clonotype has a count of ten or more. This chain links TRBV20-1 with TRBJ2-5, with 9 bases lining up with TRBD2. With 3 bases clipped from V and 2 bases from J, the junction kept 7 bases outside the gene matches. The CDR3 totals 15 residues. Germline V lookup: CDR1 DFQATT, CDR2 SNEGSKA (reference sequence). CDR3 protein: CSASLAGGRQETQYF. The CDR3 region has the DNA TGCAGTGCTAGTTTGGCGGGAGGGCGGCAAGAGACCCAGTACTTC.

The table lists this clonotype with many counts. The V and J genes are TRBV12-3 or TRBV12-4 and TRBJ1-3; D is unclear. Trimming took 6 bases from V and 0 from J, leaving 12 bases between them. The CDR3 extends over 15 amino acids. The CDR3 is CASSSHVSSGNTIYF. As DNA, the CDR3 is TGTGCCAGCAGCTCGCACGTCAGCTCTGGAAACACCATATATTTT.